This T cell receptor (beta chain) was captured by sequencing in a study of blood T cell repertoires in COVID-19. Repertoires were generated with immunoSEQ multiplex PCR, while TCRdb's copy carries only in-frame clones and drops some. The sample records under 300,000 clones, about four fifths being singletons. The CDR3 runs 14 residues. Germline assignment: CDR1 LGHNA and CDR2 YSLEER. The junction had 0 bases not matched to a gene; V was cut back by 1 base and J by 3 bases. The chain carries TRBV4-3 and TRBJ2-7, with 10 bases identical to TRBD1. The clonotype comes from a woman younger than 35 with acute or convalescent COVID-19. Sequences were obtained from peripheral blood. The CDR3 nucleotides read TGCGCCAGCAGCCAAGGGGACAGGGGCTACGAGCAGTACTTC. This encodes CASSQGDRGYEQYF.